The 20 T cell receptor beta chains given below trace back to one sample, sequenced in a study of T cells expressing NK-cell markers (dated by TCRdb to the early 2020s). Library preparation was by 5' RACE. The instrument was an Illumina HiSeq 2000. Each CDR3 protein sequence appears as one entry after TCRdb reprocessed the reads, and no DNA is included. The table for this sample records around 470,000 distinct CDR3 sequences. In total, the top ten clones hold approximately 1.4% of the sample. The sample comprised blood T cells: a sorted CD56 or NKG2C T cell subset, CD4+ or CD8+ T cells, or bulk PBMC T cells (not recorded which). Receptors were obtained from a woman in her fifties or sixties in good health. Donor details come from another sample of the same person, matched by shared clones.

The chain combines TRBV7-2 with TRBJ2-7; TCRdb names TRBD2, which stays unverified in the absence of DNA. This CDR3 contains 15 residues. Germline values: CDR1 SGHTA, CDR2 FQGNSA. CDR3 residues: CASSLTGVLYYEQYF.

This chain joins TRBV10-3 and TRBJ2-2; the TRBD2 assignment by TCRdb is unverifiable without DNA. The CDR3 loop spans 14 amino acids. CDR1 is ENHRY and CDR2 is SYGVKD in the germline V gene. The CDR3 region is CATLVEGNTGELFF.

The chain combines TRBV11-2 with TRBJ1-1; TCRdb calls TRBD1, which cannot be checked without DNA. The CDR3 consists of 16 residues. The germline gives CDR1 SGHAT, CDR2 FQNNGV. The CDR3 protein is CASSLVGRGQNTEAFF.

The chain uses TRBV4-1 and TRBJ2-3. The CDR3 has 15 amino acids. Germline assignment: CDR1 MGHRA and CDR2 YSYEKL. CDR3 sequence reads: CASSQRITSTDTQYF.

V is TRBV11-2 and J is TRBJ2-2; the TCRdb call, TRBD2, lacks DNA for checking. There are 16 residues in the CDR3. Germline values: CDR1 SGHAT, CDR2 FQNNGV. This chain's CDR3 is CASSLALAGVTGELFF.

The rearrangement links TRBV15 to TRBJ2-2. The CDR3 spans 16 residues. CDR1 LNHNV and CDR2 YYDKDF come from the germline V gene (reference sequence). The CDR3 here is CATSRDLIGVSGELFF.

This chain links TRBV20-1 with TRBJ2-2; TCRdb's D call of TRBD1 is untestable without DNA. The CDR3 covers 14 residues. In germline, CDR1 is DFQATT, CDR2 SNEGSKA (reference sequence). This CDR3 reads CSASGTGYTGELFF.

The chain couples TRBV12-3 or TRBV12-4 to TRBJ2-1; the TCRdb D gene call, TRBD2, has no DNA to confirm it. The CDR3 has 14 residues. The CDR3 reads CASSLFYSGNEQFF.

CDR3 amino acids: CSARDRGAPVYGYTF. V and J are TRBV20-1 and TRBJ1-2. This CDR3 is 15 amino acids long. The germline gives CDR1 DFQATT, CDR2 SNEGSKA (reference sequence).

The V gene is TRBV5-1, the J gene TRBJ1-5; TCRdb gives TRBD1 as the D gene, but with no DNA this cannot be confirmed. Germline V gives CDR1 SGHRS, CDR2 YFSETQ. CDR3 size: 15 residues. The CDR3 loop reads CASSFTGGPNQPQHF. Full variable domain (rest looked up from reference TRBV5-1 and TRBJ1-5): KAGVTQTPRYLIKTRGQQVTLSCSPISGHRSVSWYQQTPGQGLQFLFEYFSETQRNKGNFPGRFSGRQFSNSRSEMNVSTLELGDSALYLCASSFTGGPNQPQHFGDGTRLSIL.

This chain links TRBV5-1 with TRBJ2-4; without DNA, the TCRdb call of TRBD2 cannot be checked. Germline values: CDR1 SGHRS, CDR2 YFSETQ. The CDR3 loop spans 13 amino acids. CDR3 sequence reads: CASRLAGLNIQYF.

The chain carries TRBV4-1 and TRBJ1-1. From germline, CDR1 is MGHRA and CDR2 YSYEKL. The CDR3 runs to 17 residues. The CDR3 here is CASSHNHLQSMNTEAFF.

This chain's CDR3 is CASSLTGSSTDTQYF. The chain carries TRBV5-6 and TRBJ2-3; TCRdb reports TRBD1, a call that lacks DNA to check it against. This CDR3 has 15 residues. CDR1 and CDR2 from the germline V gene are SGHDT and YYEEEE.

The J gene is TRBJ1-2, the V gene TRBV20-1; TCRdb gives TRBD1 as the D gene, but with no DNA this cannot be confirmed. This CDR3 contains 13 residues. CDR1 and CDR2 from the germline V gene are DFQATT and SNEGSKA (reference sequence). CDR3: CSARDRGRGGYTF.

The chain carries TRBV6-2 or TRBV6-3 and TRBJ1-2. Germline CDR1 is MNHEY and CDR2 is SVGEGT. CDR3 length: 11 residues. This chain's CDR3 is CASSPNYGYTF.

The gene calls are TRBV27 and TRBJ2-5; TCRdb's D gene call, TRBD2, goes unchecked for lack of DNA. Germline V gene lookup returns CDR1 MNHEY and CDR2 SMNVEV (reference sequence). The length of the CDR3 is 13 residues. The CDR3 here is CASSLALAETQYF.

The chain uses TRBV12-5 and TRBJ2-3. Germline values: CDR1 LGHNT, CDR2 FRNRAP. The CDR3 spans 13 residues. CDR3 loop: CASGLFGKDTQYF.

J is TRBJ2-1 and V is TRBV27. Germline V gives CDR1 MNHEY, CDR2 SMNVEV (reference sequence). The CDR3 loop spans 12 amino acids. CDR3 amino acids: CASSLGASEQFF.

The chain joins TRBV5-1 to TRBJ2-5. This CDR3 region has 14 residues. Germline CDR1 reads SGHRS; CDR2 reads YFSETQ. This CDR3 is CASSSRQVQETQYF.

The chain employs TRBV12-3 or TRBV12-4 and TRBJ2-3; TCRdb selects TRBD2, and the lack of DNA leaves this call unchecked. The CDR3 loop spans 15 amino acids. This chain's CDR3 is CASSSSGEGTDTQYF.